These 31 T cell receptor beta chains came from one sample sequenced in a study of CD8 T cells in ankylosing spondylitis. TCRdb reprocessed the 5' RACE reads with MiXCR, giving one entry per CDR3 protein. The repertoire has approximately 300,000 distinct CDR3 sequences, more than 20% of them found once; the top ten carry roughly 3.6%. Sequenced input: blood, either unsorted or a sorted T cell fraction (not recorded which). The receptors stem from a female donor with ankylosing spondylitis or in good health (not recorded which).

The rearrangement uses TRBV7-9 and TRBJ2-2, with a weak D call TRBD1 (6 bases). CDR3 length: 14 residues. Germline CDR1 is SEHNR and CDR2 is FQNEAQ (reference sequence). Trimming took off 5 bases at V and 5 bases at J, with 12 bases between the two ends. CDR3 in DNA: TGTGCCAGCAGCGCAGGGGCCGGAACCGGGGAGCTGTTTTTT. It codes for CASSAGAGTGELFF. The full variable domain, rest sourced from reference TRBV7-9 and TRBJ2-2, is DTGVSQNPRHKITKRGQNVTFRCDPISEHNRLYWYRQTLGQGPEFLTYFQNEAQLEKSRLLSDRFSAERPKGSFSTLEIQRTEQGDSAMYLCASSAGAGTGELFFGEGSRLTVL.

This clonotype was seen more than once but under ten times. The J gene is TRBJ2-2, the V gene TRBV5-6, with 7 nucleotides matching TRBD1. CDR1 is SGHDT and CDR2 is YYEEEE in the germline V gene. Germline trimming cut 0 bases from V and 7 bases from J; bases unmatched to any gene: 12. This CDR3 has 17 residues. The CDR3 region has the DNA TGTGCCAGCAGCTTGGCCGTAAAGGGGGCGGAGGACGGGGAGCTGTTTTTT. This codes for CASSLAVKGAEDGELFF.

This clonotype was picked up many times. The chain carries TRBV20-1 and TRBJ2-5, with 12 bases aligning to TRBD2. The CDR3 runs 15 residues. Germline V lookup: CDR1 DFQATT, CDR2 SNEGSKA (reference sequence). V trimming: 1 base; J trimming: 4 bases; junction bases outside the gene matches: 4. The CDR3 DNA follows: TGCAGTGCTAGAGTGCCTAGCGGGAGGGGAGAGACCCAGTACTTC. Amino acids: CSARVPSGRGETQYF.

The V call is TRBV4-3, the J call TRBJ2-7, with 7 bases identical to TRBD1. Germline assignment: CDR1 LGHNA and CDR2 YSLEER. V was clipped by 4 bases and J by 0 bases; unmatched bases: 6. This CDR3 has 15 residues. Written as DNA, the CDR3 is TGCGCCAGCAGCCGCGACAGGGTCAGCTCCTACGAGCAGTACTTC. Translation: CASSRDRVSSYEQYF.

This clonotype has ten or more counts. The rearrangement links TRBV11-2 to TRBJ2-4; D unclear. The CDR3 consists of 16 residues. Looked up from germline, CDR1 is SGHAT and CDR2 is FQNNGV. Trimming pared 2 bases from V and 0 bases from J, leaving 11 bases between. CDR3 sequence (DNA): TGTGCCAGCAGCTTATTGTTAGGAAGAGCCAAAAACATTCAGTACTTC. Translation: CASSLLLGRAKNIQYF.

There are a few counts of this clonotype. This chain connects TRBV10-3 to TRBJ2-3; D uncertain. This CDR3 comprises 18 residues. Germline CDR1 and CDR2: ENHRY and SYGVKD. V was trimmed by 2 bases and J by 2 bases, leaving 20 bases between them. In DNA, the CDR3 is TGTGCCATCAGTGAGCCAACACACAGCGCGGAATTCACAGATACGCAGTATTTT. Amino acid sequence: CAISEPTHSAEFTDTQYF.

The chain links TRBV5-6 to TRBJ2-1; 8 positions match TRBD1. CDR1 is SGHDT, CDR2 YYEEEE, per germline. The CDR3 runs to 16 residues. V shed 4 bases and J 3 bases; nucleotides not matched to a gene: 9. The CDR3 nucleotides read TGTGCCAGCAGCCCCGGCGGGACAGGACTCTACAATGAGCAGTTCTTC. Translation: CASSPGGTGLYNEQFF.

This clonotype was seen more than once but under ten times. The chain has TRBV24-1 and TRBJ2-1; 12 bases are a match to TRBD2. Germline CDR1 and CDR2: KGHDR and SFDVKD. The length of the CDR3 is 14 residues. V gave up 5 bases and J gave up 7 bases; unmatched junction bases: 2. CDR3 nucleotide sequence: TGTGCCACCAGTGCCGGGACTAGCGGGAATGAGCAGTTCTTC. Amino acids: CATSAGTSGNEQFF.

The CDR3 DNA reads TGTGCCACCAAGACCGGGAACACCCACAATGAGCAGTTCTTC. Protein sequence: CATKTGNTHNEQFF. The chain has TRBV15 and TRBJ2-1; D is possibly TRBD2 (5 bases). The germline V gene encodes CDR1 LNHNV and CDR2 YYDKDF (reference sequence). CDR3 length: 14 residues. V dropped 7 bases and J dropped 5 bases, with 15 bases sitting between them. Based on the CDR3 plus reference TRBV15 and TRBJ2-1, the full variable domain is DAMVIQNPRYQVTQFGKPVTLSCSQTLNHNVMYWYQQKSSQAPKLLFHYYDKDFNNEADTPDNFQSRRPNTSFCFLDIRSPGLGDTAMYLCATKTGNTHNEQFFGPGTRLTVL.

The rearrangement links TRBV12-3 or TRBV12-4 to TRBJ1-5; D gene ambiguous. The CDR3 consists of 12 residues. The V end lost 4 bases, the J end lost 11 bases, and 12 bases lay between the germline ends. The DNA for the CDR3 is TGTGCCAGCAGTTGGGAACGGAAGACCCAGCATTTT. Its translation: CASSWERKTQHF.

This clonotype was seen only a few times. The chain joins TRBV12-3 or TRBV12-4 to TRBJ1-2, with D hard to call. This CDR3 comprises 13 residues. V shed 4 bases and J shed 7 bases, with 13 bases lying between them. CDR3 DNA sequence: TGTGCCAGCAGTTCCGGCGCCCTGATTGGCTACACCTTC. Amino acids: CASSSGALIGYTF.

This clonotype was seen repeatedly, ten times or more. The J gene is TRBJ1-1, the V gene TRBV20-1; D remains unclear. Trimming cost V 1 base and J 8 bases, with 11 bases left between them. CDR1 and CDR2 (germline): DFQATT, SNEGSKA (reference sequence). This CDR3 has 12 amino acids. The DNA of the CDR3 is TGCAGTGCTAGAGGGCCGGGTTACGAAGCTTTCTTT. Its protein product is CSARGPGYEAFF.

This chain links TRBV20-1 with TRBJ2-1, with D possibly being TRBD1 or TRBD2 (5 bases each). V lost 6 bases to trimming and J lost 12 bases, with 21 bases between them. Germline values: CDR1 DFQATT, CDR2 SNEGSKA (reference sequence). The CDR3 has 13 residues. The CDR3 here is CSALRGPILGQFF. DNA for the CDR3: TGCAGTGCCCTAAGGGGACCGATCCTAGGGCAGTTCTTC.

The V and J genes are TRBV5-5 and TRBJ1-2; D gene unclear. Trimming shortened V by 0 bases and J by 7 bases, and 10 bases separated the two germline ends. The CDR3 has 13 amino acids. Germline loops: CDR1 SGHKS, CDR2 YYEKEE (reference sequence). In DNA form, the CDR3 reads TGTGCCAGCAGCTTGGGGCCGGCGGCTGGCTACACCTTC. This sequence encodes CASSLGPAAGYTF.

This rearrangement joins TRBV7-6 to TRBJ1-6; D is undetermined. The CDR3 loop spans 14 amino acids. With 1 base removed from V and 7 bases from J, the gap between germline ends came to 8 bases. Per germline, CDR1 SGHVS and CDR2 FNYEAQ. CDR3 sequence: CASSLERNNSPLHF. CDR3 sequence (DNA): TGTGCCAGCAGCTTAGAACGGAACAATTCACCCCTCCACTTT.

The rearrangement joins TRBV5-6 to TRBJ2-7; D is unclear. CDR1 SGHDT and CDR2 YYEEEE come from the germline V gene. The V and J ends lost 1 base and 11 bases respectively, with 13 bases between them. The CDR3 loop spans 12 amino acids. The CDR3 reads CASSLFRQPKYF. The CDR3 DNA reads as TGTGCCAGCAGCTTGTTTCGCCAGCCCAAGTACTTC.

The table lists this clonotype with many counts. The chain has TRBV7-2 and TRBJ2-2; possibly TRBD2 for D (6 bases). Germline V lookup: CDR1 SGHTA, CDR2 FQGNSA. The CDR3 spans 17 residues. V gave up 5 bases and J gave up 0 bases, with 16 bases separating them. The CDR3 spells CASSLRLAPTNTGELFF. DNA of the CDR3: TGTGCCAGCAGCCTCAGGCTAGCGCCTACGAACACCGGGGAGCTGTTTTTT.

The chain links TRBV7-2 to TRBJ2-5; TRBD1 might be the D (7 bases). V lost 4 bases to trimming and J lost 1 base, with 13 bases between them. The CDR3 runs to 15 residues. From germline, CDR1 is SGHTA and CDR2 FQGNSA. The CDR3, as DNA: TGTGCCAGCAGCTATGCGGGACAGCTCCAAGAGACCCAGTACTTC. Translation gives CASSYAGQLQETQYF.

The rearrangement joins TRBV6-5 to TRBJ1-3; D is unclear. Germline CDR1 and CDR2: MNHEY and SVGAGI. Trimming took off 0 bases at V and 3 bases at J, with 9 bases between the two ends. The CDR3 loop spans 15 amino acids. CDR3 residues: CASSYSGAHGNTIYF. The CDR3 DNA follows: TGTGCCAGCAGTTACTCGGGAGCCCATGGAAACACCATATATTTT.

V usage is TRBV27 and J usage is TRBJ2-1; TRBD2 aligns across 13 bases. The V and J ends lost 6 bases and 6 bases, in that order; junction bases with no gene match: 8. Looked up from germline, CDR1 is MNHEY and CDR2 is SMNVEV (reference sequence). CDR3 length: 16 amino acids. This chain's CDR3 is CASRRLAGGSANEQFF. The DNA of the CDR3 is TGTGCCAGCAGAAGACTAGCGGGAGGCTCCGCCAATGAGCAGTTCTTC.

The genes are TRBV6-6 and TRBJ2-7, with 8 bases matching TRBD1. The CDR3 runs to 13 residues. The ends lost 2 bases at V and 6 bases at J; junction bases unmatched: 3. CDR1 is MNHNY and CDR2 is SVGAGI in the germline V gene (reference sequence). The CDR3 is CASSYEQGGEQYF. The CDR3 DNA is TGTGCCAGCAGTTACGAACAGGGGGGCGAGCAGTACTTC.

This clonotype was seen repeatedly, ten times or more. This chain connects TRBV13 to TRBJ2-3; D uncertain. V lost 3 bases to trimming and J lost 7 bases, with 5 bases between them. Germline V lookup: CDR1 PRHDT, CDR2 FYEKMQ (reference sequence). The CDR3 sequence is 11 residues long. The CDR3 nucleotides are TGTGCCAGCAGCTTCGCGAATACGCAGTATTTT. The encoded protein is CASSFANTQYF. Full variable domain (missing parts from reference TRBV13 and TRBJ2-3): AAGVIQSPRHLIKEKRETATLKCYPIPRHDTVYWYQQGPGQDPQFLISFYEKMQSDKGSIPDRFSAQQFSDYHSELNMSSLELGDSALYFCASSFANTQYFGPGTRLTVL.

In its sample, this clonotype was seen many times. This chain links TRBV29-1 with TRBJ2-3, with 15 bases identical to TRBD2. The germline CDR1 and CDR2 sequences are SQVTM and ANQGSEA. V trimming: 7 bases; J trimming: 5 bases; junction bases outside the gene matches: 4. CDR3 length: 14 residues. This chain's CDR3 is CSDLGLAGGDTQYF. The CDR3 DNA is TGCAGCGACCTGGGACTAGCGGGAGGAGATACGCAGTATTTT.

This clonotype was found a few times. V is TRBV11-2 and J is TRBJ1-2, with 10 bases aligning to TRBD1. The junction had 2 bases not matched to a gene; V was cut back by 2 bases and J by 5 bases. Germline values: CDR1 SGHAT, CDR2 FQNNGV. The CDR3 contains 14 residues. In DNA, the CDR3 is TGTGCCAGCAGCTTACTGGGACAGGGGTATGGCTACACCTTC. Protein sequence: CASSLLGQGYGYTF. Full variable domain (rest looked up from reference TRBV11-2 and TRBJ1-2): EAGVAQSPRYKIIEKRQSVAFWCNPISGHATLYWYQQILGQGPKLLIQFQNNGVVDDSQLPKDRFSAERLKGVDSTLKIQPAKLEDSAVYLCASSLLGQGYGYTFGSGTRLTVV.

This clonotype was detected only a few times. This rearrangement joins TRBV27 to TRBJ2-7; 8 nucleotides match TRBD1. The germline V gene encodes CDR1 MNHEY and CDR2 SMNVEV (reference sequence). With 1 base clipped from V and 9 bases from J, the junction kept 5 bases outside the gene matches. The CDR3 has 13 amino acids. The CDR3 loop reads CASSLYGQGPQYF. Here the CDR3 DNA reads TGTGCCAGCAGTTTATACGGACAGGGACCGCAGTACTTC.

CDR3 nucleotide sequence: TGTGCCAGCAAAGAACAGGGGAGGACTAACTATGGCTACACCTTC. This translates into CASKEQGRTNYGYTF. The V and J genes are TRBV12-3 or TRBV12-4 and TRBJ1-2; TRBD1 matches at 7 bases. Trimming at V came to 7 bases and at J to 0 bases, leaving 8 bases not matched to a gene. The CDR3 has 15 amino acids.

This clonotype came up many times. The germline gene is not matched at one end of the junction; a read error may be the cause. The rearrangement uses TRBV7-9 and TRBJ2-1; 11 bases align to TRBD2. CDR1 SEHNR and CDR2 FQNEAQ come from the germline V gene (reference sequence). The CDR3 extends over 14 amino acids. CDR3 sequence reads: CASSPGLAANEQFF. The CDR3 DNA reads TGCGCCAGCAGCCCGGGACTAGCGGCTAATGAGCAGTTCTTC.

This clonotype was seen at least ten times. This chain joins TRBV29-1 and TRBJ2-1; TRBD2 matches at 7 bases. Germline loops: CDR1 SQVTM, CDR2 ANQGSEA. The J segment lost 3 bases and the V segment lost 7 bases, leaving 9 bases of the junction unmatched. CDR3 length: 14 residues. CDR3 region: CSAGAGASYNEQFF. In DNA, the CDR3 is TGCAGCGCCGGGGCGGGAGCTAGCTACAATGAGCAGTTCTTC.

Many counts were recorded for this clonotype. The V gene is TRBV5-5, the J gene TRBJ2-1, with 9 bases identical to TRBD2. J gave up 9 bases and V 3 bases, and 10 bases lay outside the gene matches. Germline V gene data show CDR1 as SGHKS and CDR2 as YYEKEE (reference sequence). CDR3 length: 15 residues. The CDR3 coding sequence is TGTGCCAGCAGCTGGATAGCGGGAGAGTCTAGTGAGCAGTTCTTC. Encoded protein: CASSWIAGESSEQFF. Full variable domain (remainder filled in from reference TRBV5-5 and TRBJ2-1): DAGVTQSPTHLIKTRGQQVTLRCSPISGHKSVSWYQQVLGQGPQFIFQYYEKEERGRGNFPDRFSARQFPNYSSELNVNALLLGDSALYLCASSWIAGESSEQFFGPGTRLTVL.

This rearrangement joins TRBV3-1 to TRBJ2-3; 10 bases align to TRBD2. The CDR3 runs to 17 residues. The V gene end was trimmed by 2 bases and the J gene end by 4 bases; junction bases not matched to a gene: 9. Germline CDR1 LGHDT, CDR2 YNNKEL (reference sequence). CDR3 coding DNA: TGTGCCAGCAGCCAAAGAAGCGGGAGGGCCATCGCAGATACGCAGTATTTT. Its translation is CASSQRSGRAIADTQYF.

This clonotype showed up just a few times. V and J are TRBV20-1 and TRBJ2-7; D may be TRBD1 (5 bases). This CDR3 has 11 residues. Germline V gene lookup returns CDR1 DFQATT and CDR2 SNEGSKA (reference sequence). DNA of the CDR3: TGCAGGGTTAGCCAGGGCTACGAGCAGTACTTC. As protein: CRVSQGYEQYF.